This T cell receptor beta chain is drawn from a study of early T cells in non-severe SARS-CoV-2 infection. At the level of the study: Unsorted whole blood bulk RNA was sequenced, with unpaired chains.

Individual cDNA molecules carried attached unique molecular identifiers. One entry per CDR3 protein, called by TCRdb with MiXCR from the 5' RACE reads. The sample lists tens of thousands of distinct CDR3 sequences, around 13% occurring once. This clonotype was seen a handful of times. Its antigen remains unknown. The junction departs from the called germline gene at one end, perhaps through a read error. Germline CDR1 and CDR2: SSHAT and FNYEAQ (reference sequence). This CDR3 contains 15 residues. General study points: VDJdb-based matching was biased toward anti-spike CD8 responses and missed private and CD4 specificities.

This chain joins TRBV7-7 and TRBJ2-1; 8 bases map to TRBD1. This clonotype was obtained from an adult who was a healthcare worker with PCR-confirmed SARS-CoV-2 infection or an uninfected control (not recorded which). This specimen was whole blood, taken at baseline. The CDR3 DNA sequence: TGTGCTAGCAGTCCGGACAGGGCAACCTACAATGAGCAGTTCTTC. It codes for CASSPDRATYNEQFF.